This T cell receptor beta chain was found in a study of CD8 T cells in Susac syndrome. Random hexamers primed reverse transcription of about 0.45 to 1 ug RNA. An immunoSEQ multiplex PCR amplified TCR beta CDR3 over 54 Vbeta and 13 Jbeta. TCRdb reprocessed the immunoSEQ multiplex PCR reads with MiXCR, giving one entry per CDR3 protein. The table includes fewer than 90,000 distinct CDR3 sequences, 85% to 95% detected once. Trimming removed 3 bases at V and 3 bases at J, with 11 bases between. The CDR3 is made up of 13 amino acids. Germline lookup yields CDR1 DFQATT and CDR2 SNEGSKA (reference sequence). Notes on the study in general: Among active patients and in TEMRA cells, CD8+ clonal expansion in Susac reached its peak.

Of note for this clonotype: Its antigen remains unidentified.

This clonotype was sampled from a human donor with Susac syndrome. The sequenced sample was CD8+ T cells from PBMCs. This sequence joins TRBV20-1 and TRBJ1-1, with a tentative D call TRBD1 (6 bases). CDR3 in amino acids: CSARGEGDTEAFF. DNA for the CDR3: TGCAGTGCTAGGGGAGAGGGGGACACTGAAGCTTTCTTT.